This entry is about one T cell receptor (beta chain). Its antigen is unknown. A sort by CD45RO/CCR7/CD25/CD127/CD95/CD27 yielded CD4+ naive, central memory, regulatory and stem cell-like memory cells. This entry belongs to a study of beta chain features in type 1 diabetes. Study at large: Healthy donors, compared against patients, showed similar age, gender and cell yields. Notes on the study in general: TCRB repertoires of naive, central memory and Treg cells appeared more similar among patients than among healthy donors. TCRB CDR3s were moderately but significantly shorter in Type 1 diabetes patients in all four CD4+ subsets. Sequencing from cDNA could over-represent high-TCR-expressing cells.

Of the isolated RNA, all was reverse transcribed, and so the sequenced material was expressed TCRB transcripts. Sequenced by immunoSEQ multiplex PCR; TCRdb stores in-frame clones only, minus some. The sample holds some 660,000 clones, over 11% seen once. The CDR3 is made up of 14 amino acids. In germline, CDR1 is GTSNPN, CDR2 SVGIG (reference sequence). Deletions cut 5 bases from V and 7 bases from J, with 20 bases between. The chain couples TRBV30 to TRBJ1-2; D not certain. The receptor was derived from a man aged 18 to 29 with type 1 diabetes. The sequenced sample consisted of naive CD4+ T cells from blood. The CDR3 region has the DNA TGTGCCTGGCTACCCGGGCCCGGGTCTCTTGGCTACACCTTC. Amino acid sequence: CAWLPGPGSLGYTF.